This T cell receptor (beta chain) was sequenced during a study of blood T cell repertoires in COVID-19. As for the study in general: Italy, Spain and the United States were the sources of the convalescent and acute COVID-19 samples.

The CDR3 spans 17 residues. Germline values: CDR1 SGHVS, CDR2 FNYEAQ. V shed 6 bases and J 1 base; nucleotides not matched to a gene: 8. Per the study methods: It was from reference gene primer amplification that nucleated cell counts were estimated. Assay used: immunoSEQ multiplex PCR; TCRdb lists only in-frame clones, some missing. That table supplies the V and J calls and clone size; D and trimming were determined from the DNA. The table shows around 320,000 clones, with around 90% occurring only once. Sequencing was done on a sample of peripheral blood. The chain is built from TRBV7-6 and TRBJ2-2, with 10 bases identical to TRBD2. The receptor was isolated from a man younger than 35 with active or convalescent COVID-19. The CDR3 reads CASSAGLAAQNTGELFF. The CDR3 region has the DNA TGTGCCAGCAGTGCCGGACTAGCGGCACAGAACACCGGGGAGCTGTTTTTT.